What follows are 18 T cell receptor beta chains derived from one specimen sequenced in a study of T-cell reconstitution after alpha-beta-depleted transplantation in children. Preparing the TCRbeta library involved the use of unique molecular identifiers. TCRdb recomputed calls from the PCR reads with MiXCR, one row per CDR3 protein. The sample includes hundreds of thousands of distinct CDR3 sequences, 15% to 20% of them seen just once. The sample consisted of PBMCs, mostly from graft donor cells, taken 360 days after TCRalphabeta/CD19-depleted stem cell transplant. The receptors were sampled from a boy in the first two years of life who had a stem cell transplant for Wiskott-Aldrich syndrome, so the T cells may come from the graft donor.

This chain links TRBV21-1 with TRBJ1-6; the table calls TRBD1, which could not be checked here. TRBV21-1 corresponds to a pseudogene. The CDR3 totals 16 residues. CDR3 DNA sequence: TGTGCCAGCAGCGACCCCCCGGGACAGGGGAACTCACCCCTCCACTTT. Residues: CASSDPPGQGNSPLHF.

V is TRBV9 and J is TRBJ2-6, with TRBD2 matching over 15 bases. Per the germline V gene, CDR1 is SGDLS and CDR2 is YYNGEE. Unmatched junction bases numbered 7, after V lost 3 bases and J lost 0 bases. The CDR3 consists of 20 residues. In DNA form, the CDR3 reads TGTGCCAGCAGCGCAACCGGACTAGCGGGAGGGAGCTCTGGGGCCAACGTCCTGACTTTC. Translation gives CASSATGLAGGSSGANVLTF.

The sample holds a few counts of this clonotype. The rearrangement links TRBV7-9 to TRBJ2-1, with a possible D match to TRBD2 (6 bases). This CDR3 comprises 13 residues. In germline, CDR1 is SEHNR, CDR2 FQNEAQ (reference sequence). Trimming cost V 7 bases and J 7 bases, with 14 bases left between them. The CDR3: CASTARRGNEQFF. DNA of the CDR3: TGTGCCAGCACCGCACGCCGGGGGAATGAGCAGTTCTTC.

This clonotype has only a few counts. V is TRBV7-9 and J is TRBJ2-3; D is possibly TRBD2 (6 bases). The CDR3 loop spans 17 amino acids. Germline CDR1 SEHNR, CDR2 FQNEAQ (reference sequence). With 1 base removed from V and 2 bases from J, the gap between germline ends came to 16 bases. CDR3 protein: CASSLGLSRLDTDTQYF. Here the CDR3 DNA reads TGTGCCAGCAGCTTAGGGCTCTCCCGACTAGACACAGATACGCAGTATTTT.

This chain uses TRBV12-3 or TRBV12-4 with TRBJ2-7; TRBD1 might be the D (5 bases). Trimming shortened V by 5 bases and J by 3 bases, and 14 bases separated the two germline ends. This CDR3 region has 14 residues. The CDR3 here is CASSPLQGIYEQYF. The CDR3, as DNA: TGTGCCAGCAGTCCCCTTCAGGGAATCTACGAGCAGTACTTC.

The chain recombines TRBV3-1 with TRBJ2-1; TRBD2 matches 10 bases. The CDR3 spans 18 residues. Germline assignment: CDR1 LGHDT and CDR2 YNNKEL (reference sequence). V dropped 5 bases and J dropped 4; count of bases not matched to a gene: 14. The CDR3 DNA reads TGTGCCAGCAGCAGGGTCTCTAGCGGGAGAGCCATTTACAATGAGCAGTTCTTC. This gives the protein CASSRVSSGRAIYNEQFF.

The chain joins TRBV27 to TRBJ2-7; D is possibly TRBD2 (6 bases). The V gene lost 4 bases and the J gene lost 0 bases, with 10 bases spanning the gap. The CDR3 is 14 residues long. Looked up from germline, CDR1 is MNHEY and CDR2 is SMNVEV (reference sequence). The CDR3 sequence is CASSWGGNSYEQYF. The CDR3 DNA sequence: TGTGCCAGCAGTTGGGGAGGAAACTCCTACGAGCAGTACTTC.

The rearrangement uses TRBV4-1 and TRBJ2-3, with 7 bases that match TRBD1. V shed 3 bases and J 0 bases; nucleotides not matched to a gene: 6. Germline loops: CDR1 MGHRA, CDR2 YSYEKL. The CDR3 sequence is 16 residues long. Written as DNA, the CDR3 is TGCGCCAGCAGCCACCTCCGGGACAGTAGCACAGATACGCAGTATTTT. This encodes CASSHLRDSSTDTQYF.

This clonotype was observed many times. V usage is TRBV5-1 and J usage is TRBJ2-1; 10 bases are shared with TRBD2. The CDR3 loop spans 19 amino acids. The trim removed 0 bases at V and 0 bases at J, leaving 9 bases unmatched. Germline lookup yields CDR1 SGHRS and CDR2 YFSETQ. The CDR3 coding sequence is TGCGCCAGCAGCTTGGCCGGGACTAGCGCATATAGCTCCTACAATGAGCAGTTCTTC. Protein sequence: CASSLAGTSAYSSYNEQFF.

This clonotype showed up many times. This chain joins TRBV4-1 and TRBJ2-3; 7 bases match TRBD2. CDR3 size: 15 residues. Trimming removed 4 bases from V and 1 base from J; junction bases left unmatched: 5. The germline V gene has CDR1 MGHRA and CDR2 YSYEKL. CDR3 bases: TGCGCCAGCAGCCTGGGACTACCACGCACAGATACGCAGTATTTT. Translated, it gives CASSLGLPRTDTQYF.

This clonotype appeared once. The CDR3 DNA is TGTGCCAGCAGCCAAGGGGTGACAACTAATGAAAAACTGTTTTTT. Its protein product is CASSQGVTTNEKLFF. The chain carries TRBV3-1 and TRBJ1-4; no firm D call. CDR1 is LGHDT, CDR2 YNNKEL, per germline (reference sequence). CDR3 size: 15 residues. V shed 1 base and J shed 0 bases, with 6 bases lying between them.

J is TRBJ2-7 and V is TRBV15; 8 bases are shared with TRBD2. CDR3 length: 16 residues. CDR1 is LNHNV and CDR2 is YYDKDF in the germline V gene (reference sequence). Unmatched junction bases numbered 14, after V lost 4 bases and J lost 6 bases. Here the CDR3 DNA reads TGTGCCACCAGCATCGGGGGAGCGGGAGCCGGGGTCGAGCAGTACTTC. Residues: CATSIGGAGAGVEQYF.

Ten or more counts support this clonotype. The chain employs TRBV7-6 and TRBJ2-3, with TRBD2 matching over 7 bases. CDR3 length equals 16 residues. The V gene end was trimmed by 2 bases and the J gene end by 5 bases; junction bases not matched to a gene: 10. Looked up from germline, CDR1 is SGHVS and CDR2 is FNYEAQ. The CDR3 sequence: CASSLFSNRGVDTQYF. The CDR3 DNA is TGTGCCAGCAGCTTATTCAGTAATCGGGGGGTAGATACGCAGTATTTT.

This chain joins TRBV12-3 or TRBV12-4 and TRBJ2-3; unclear D gene. The CDR3 spans 12 residues. The V end was cut by 6 bases, the J end by 8 bases, with 12 bases between. In DNA, the CDR3 is TGTGCCAGCAGCTGGGCCATGGGTACGCAGTATTTT. It yields the protein CASSWAMGTQYF.

The chain uses TRBV5-1 and TRBJ2-1; D is tentatively TRBD1 or TRBD2 (6 bases each). Trimming pared 3 bases from V and 5 bases from J, leaving 12 bases between. Germline CDR1 and CDR2: SGHRS and YFSETQ. This CDR3 contains 14 residues. The CDR3 loop is CASSWRDTHNEQFF. The DNA of the CDR3 is TGCGCCAGCAGCTGGCGGGACACCCACAATGAGCAGTTCTTC.

This clonotype showed up just a few times. The V gene is TRBV2, the J gene TRBJ2-7, with a tentative D call TRBD2 (6 bases). The ends were cut back, 6 bases at V and 1 base at J, with 19 bases in the middle. The CDR3 extends over 16 amino acids. CDR1 and CDR2 from the germline V gene are SNHLY and FYNNEI. CDR3 protein: CASRKNPGTLSYEQYF. CDR3 nucleotides: TGTGCCAGCAGAAAGAACCCTGGGACTCTGTCCTACGAGCAGTACTTC.

This clonotype turned up a few times. The chain has TRBV30 and TRBJ2-1; either TRBD1 or TRBD2 may supply D (5 bases each). The CDR3 has 18 amino acids. Per germline, CDR1 GTSNPN and CDR2 SVGIG (reference sequence). V lost 0 bases and J lost 2, with 20 bases in between. For the CDR3, the DNA is TGTGCCTGGAGTGTCTTTTCCCGGGGCCGAGGGACCTACAATGAGCAGTTCTTC. This gives the protein CAWSVFSRGRGTYNEQFF.

The chain carries TRBV5-4 and TRBJ2-3; D remains unclear. The CDR3 runs 20 residues. The ends were cut back, 3 bases at V and 0 bases at J, with 26 bases in the middle. Germline V CDR1 and CDR2: SGHNT, YYREEE (reference sequence). CDR3 protein: CASSSGRILWEYSSTDTQYF. The DNA for the CDR3 is TGTGCCAGCAGCTCCGGCCGAATTCTCTGGGAATATTCCAGCACAGATACGCAGTATTTT.